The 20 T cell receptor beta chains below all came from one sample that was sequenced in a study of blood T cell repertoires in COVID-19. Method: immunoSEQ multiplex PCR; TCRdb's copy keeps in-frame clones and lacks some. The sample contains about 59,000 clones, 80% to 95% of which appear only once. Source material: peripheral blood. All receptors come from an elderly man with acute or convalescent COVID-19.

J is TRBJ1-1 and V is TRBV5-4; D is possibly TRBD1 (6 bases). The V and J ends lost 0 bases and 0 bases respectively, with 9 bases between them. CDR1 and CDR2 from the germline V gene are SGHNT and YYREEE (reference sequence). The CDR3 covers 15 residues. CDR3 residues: CASSLVGQLNTEAFF. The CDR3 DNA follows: TGTGCCAGCAGCTTGGTGGGACAATTGAACACTGAAGCTTTCTTT.

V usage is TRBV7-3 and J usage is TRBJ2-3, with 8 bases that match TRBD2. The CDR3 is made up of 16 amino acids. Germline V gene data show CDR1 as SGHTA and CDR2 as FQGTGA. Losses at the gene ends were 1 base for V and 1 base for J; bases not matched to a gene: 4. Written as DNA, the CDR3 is TGTGCCAGCAGCTTAAGGCGGGGGGCGGGCACAGATACGCAGTATTTT. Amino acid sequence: CASSLRRGAGTDTQYF.

CDR3 DNA: TGTGCCAGCAGTTACCTCAGGGGTAGGGGGGGCTACACCTTC. This encodes CASSYLRGRGGYTF. The chain links TRBV6-5 to TRBJ1-2; D is possibly TRBD1 (6 bases). The CDR3 loop spans 14 amino acids. The V gene lost 2 bases and the J gene lost 8 bases, with 15 bases spanning the gap. The germline gives CDR1 MNHEY, CDR2 SVGAGI.

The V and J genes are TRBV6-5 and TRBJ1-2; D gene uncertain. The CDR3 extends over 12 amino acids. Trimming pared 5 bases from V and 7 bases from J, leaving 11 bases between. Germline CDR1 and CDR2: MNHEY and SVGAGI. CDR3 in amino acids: CASSTAGLGYTF. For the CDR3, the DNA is TGTGCCAGCAGTACCGCAGGTCTTGGCTACACCTTC.

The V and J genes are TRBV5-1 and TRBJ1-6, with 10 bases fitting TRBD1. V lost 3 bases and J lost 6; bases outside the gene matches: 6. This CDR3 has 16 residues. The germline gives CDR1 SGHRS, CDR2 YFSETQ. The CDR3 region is CASSSGQGRGNSPLHF. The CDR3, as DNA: TGCGCCAGCAGCTCGGGACAGGGGAGAGGTAATTCACCCCTCCACTTT.

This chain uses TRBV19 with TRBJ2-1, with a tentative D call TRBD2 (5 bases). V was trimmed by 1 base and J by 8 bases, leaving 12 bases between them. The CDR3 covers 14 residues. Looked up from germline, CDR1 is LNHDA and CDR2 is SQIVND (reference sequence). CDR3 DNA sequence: TGTGCCAGTAGTATAGCGCACTCGCGGGATGAGCAGTTCTTC. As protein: CASSIAHSRDEQFF.

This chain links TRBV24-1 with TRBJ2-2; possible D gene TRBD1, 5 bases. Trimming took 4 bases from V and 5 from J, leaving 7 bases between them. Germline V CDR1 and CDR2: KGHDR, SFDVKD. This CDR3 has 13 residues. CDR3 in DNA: TGTGCCACCAGTGACAGGGTTACCGGGGAGCTGTTTTTT. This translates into CATSDRVTGELFF.

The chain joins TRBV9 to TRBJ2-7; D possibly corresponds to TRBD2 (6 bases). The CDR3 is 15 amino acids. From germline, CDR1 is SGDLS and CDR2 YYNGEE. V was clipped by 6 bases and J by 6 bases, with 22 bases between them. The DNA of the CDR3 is TGTGCCAGCAACCGGGACGGGGGAAGTCCAAGCGAGCAGTACTTC. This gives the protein CASNRDGGSPSEQYF.

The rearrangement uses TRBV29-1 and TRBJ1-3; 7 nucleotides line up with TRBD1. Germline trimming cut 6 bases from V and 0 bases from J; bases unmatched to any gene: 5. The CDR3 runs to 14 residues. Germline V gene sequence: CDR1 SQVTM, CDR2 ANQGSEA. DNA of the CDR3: TGCAGCGTGGGGGGACAGTCCTCTGGAAACACCATATATTTT. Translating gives CSVGGQSSGNTIYF.

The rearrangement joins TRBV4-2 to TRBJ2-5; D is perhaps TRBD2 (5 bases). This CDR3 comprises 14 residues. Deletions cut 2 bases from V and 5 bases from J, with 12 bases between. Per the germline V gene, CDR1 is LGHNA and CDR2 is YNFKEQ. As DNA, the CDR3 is TGTGCCAGCAGCCAATCCTCTAGCTGGGAGACCCAGTACTTC. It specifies CASSQSSSWETQYF.

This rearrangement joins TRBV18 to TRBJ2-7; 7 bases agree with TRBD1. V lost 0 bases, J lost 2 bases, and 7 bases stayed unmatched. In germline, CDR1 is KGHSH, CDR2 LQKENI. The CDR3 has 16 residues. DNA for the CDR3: TGTGCCAGCTCACCACCGGGACAGCTTCTCCCCTACGAGCAGTACTTC. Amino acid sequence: CASSPPGQLLPYEQYF.

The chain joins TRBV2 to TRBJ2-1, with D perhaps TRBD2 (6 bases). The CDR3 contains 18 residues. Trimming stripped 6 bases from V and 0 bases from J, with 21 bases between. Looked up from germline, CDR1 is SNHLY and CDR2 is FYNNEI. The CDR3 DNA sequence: TGTGCCAGCAGGGACCTACGTGATGCGGGGCTCTCCTACAATGAGCAGTTCTTC. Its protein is CASRDLRDAGLSYNEQFF.

CDR3 sequence reads: CAWRRKGVNYGYTF. DNA for the CDR3: TGTGCCTGGAGGCGGAAGGGGGTGAACTATGGCTACACCTTC. V and J are TRBV30 and TRBJ1-2, with D perhaps TRBD1 (6 bases). The CDR3 length is 14 residues. Germline CDR1 reads GTSNPN; CDR2 reads SVGIG (reference sequence). The V end was cut by 3 bases, the J end by 2 bases, with 13 bases between.

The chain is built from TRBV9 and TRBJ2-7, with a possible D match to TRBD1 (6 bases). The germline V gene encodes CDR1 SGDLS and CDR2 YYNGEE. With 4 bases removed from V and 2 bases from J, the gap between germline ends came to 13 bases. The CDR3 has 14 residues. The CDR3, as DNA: TGTGCCAGCAGCCCTCGGGACACCCCCTACGAGCAGTACTTC. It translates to CASSPRDTPYEQYF.

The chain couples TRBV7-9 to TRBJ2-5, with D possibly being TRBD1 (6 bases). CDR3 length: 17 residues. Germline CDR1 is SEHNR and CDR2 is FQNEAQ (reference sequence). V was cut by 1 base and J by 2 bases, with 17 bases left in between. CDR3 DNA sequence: TGTGCCAGCAGCTTAGTTACCCAGGACAGATCTCAAGAGACCCAGTACTTC. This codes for CASSLVTQDRSQETQYF.

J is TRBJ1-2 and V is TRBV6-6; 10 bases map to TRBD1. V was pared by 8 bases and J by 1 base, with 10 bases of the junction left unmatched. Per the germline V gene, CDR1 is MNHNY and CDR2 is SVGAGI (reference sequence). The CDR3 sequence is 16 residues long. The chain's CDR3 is CASGEGQGNGNYGYTF. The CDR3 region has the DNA TGTGCCAGCGGAGAGGGACAGGGGAATGGTAACTATGGCTACACCTTC.

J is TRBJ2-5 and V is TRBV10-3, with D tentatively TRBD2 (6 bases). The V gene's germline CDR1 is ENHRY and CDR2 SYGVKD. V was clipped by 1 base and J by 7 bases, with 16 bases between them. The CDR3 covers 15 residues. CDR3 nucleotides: TGTGCCATCAGTGAGTTAGAGGGAGGAAGAGCGACCCAGTACTTC. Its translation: CAISELEGGRATQYF.

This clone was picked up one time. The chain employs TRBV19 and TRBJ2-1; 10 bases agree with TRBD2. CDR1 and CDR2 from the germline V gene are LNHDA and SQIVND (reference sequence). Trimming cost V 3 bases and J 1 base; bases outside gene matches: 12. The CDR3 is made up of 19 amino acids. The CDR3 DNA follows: TGTGCCAGTAGTATCAGATTAGCGGGGGGATCCCAATCCTACAATGAGCAGTTCTTC. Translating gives CASSIRLAGGSQSYNEQFF.

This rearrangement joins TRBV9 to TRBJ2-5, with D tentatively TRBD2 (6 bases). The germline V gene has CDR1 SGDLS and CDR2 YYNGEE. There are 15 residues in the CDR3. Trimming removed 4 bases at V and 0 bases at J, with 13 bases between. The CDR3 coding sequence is TGTGCCAGCAGCCCCGGGACTTCGTACCAAGAGACCCAGTACTTC. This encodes CASSPGTSYQETQYF.

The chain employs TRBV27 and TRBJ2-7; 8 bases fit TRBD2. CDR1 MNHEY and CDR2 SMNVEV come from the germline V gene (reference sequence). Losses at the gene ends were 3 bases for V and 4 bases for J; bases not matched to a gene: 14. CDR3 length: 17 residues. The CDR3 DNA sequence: TGTGCCAGCAGTTTCCGAAAGAGCGGGGGCACTTTATACGAGCAGTACTTC. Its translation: CASSFRKSGGTLYEQYF.